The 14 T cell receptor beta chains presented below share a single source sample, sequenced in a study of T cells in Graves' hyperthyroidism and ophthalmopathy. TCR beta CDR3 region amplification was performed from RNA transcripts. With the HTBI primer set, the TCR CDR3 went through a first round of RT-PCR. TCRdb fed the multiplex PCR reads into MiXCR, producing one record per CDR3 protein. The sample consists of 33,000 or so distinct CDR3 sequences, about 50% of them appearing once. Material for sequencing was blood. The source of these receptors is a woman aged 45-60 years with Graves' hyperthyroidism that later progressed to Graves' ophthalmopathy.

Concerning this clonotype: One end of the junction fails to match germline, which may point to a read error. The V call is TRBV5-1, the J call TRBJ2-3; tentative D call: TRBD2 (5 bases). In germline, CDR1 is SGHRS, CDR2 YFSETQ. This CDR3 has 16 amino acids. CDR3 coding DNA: TGCGCCAGCGGCTTGGGGATTAGTAGCGTGGCTGATACGCAGTATTTT. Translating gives CASGLGISSVADTQYF. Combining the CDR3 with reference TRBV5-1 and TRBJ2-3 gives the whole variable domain KAGVTQTPRYLIKTRGQQVTLSCSPISGHRSVSWYQQTPGQGLQFLFEYFSETQRNKGNFPGRFSGRQFSNSRSEMNVSTLELGDSALYLCASGLGISSVADTQYFGPGTRLTVL.

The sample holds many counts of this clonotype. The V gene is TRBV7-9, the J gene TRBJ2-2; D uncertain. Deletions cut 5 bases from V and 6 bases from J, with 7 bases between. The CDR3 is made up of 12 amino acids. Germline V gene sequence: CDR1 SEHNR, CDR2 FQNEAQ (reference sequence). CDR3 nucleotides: TGTGCCAGCAGCCCAAACCCCGGGGAGCTGTTTTTT. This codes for CASSPNPGELFF.

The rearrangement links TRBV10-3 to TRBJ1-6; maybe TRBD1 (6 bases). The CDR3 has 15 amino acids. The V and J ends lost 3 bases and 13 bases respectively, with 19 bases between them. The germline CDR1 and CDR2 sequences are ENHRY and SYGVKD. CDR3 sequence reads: CAISDAPTGTSPLHF. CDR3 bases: TGTGCCATCAGTGATGCCCCCACAGGGACCAGTCCCCTCCACTTT.

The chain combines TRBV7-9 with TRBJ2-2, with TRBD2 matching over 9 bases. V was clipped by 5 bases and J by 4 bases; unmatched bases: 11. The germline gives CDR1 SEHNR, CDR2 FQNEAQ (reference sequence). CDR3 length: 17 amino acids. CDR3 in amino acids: CASSQGLATSGTGELFF. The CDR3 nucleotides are TGTGCCAGCAGCCAAGGTCTCGCGACTAGCGGCACCGGGGAGCTGTTTTTT.

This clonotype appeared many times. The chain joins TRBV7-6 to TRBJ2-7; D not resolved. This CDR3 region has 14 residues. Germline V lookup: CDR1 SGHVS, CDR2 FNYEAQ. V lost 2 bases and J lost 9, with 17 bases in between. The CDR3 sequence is CASSLNLGIDGQYF. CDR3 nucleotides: TGTGCCAGCAGCTTAAACCTGGGTATCGACGGGCAGTACTTC.

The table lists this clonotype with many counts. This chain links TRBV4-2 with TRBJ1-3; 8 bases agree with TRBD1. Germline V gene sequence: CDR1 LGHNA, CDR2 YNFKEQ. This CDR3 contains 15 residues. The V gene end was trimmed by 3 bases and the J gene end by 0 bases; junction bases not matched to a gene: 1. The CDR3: CASSQGTGSGNTIYF. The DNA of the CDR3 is TGTGCCAGCAGCCAGGGGACAGGCTCTGGAAACACCATATATTTT.

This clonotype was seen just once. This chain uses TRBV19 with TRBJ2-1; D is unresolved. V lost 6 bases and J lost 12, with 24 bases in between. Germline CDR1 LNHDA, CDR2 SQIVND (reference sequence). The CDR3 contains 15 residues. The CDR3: CASRAWPTSTDTQFF. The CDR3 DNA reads TGTGCCAGTAGGGCCTGGCCGACCAGCACAGATACGCAGTTCTTC.

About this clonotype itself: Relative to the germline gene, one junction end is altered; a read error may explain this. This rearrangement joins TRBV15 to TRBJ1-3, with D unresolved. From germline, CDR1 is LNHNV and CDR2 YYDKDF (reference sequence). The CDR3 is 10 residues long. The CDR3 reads CATSTDGDNF. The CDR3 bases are TGTGCCACCAGCACCGACGGAGATAATTTT.

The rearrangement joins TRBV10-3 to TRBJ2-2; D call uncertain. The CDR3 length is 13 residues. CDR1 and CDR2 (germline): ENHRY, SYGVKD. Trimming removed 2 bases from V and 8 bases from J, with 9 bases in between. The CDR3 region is CAISETQTGELFF. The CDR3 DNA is TGTGCCATCAGTGAGACCCAGACAGGGGAGCTGTTTTTT.

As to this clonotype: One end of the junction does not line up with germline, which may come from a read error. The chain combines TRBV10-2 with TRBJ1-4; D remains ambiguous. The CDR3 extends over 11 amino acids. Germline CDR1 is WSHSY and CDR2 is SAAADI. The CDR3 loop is CASSFNEKLSF. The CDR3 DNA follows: TGCGCCAGCAGTTTTAATGAAAAACTGTCTTTT.

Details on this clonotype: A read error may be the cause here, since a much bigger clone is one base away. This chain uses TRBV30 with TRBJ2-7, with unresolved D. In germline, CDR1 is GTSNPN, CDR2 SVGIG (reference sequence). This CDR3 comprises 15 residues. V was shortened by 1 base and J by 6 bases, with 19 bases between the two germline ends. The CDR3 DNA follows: TGTGCCTGGAGTGGCCCCCAGGACCCCGGTCGCGAGCAGTACTTC. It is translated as CAWSGPQDPGREQYF.

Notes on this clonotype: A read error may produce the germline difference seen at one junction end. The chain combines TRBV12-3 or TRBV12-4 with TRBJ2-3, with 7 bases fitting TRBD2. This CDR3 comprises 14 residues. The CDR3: CASSPGLGTDTQDF. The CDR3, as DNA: TGTGCCAGCAGTCCCGGACTAGGCACAGATACGCAGGATTTT.

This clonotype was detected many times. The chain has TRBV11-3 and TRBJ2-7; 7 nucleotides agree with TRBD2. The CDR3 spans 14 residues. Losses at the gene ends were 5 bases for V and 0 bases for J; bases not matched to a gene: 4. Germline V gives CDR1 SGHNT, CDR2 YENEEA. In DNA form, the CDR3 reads TGTGCCAGCAGCCTCCGGGGGGACTCCTACGAGCAGTACTTC. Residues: CASSLRGDSYEQYF. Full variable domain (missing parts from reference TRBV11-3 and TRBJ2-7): EAGVVQSPRYKIIEKKQPVAFWCNPISGHNTLYWYLQNLGQGPELLIRYENEEAVDDSQLPKDRFSAERLKGVDSTLKIQPAELGDSAVYLCASSLRGDSYEQYFGPGTRLTVT.

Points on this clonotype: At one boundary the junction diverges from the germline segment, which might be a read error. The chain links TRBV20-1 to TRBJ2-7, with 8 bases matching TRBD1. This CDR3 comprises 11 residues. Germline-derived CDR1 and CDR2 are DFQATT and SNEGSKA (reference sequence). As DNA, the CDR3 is TGCAGTGCTACCCCTCGGACAGGGAGCATCTTC. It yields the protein CSATPRTGSIF.